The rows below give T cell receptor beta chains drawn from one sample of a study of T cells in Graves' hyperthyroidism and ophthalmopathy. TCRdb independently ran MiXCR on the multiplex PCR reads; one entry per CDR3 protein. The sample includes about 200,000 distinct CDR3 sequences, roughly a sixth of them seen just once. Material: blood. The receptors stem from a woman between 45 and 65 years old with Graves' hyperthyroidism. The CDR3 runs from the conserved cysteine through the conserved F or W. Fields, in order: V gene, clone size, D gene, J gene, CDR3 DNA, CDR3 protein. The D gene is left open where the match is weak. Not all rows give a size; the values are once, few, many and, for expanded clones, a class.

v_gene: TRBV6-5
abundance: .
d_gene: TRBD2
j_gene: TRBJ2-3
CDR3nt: TGTGCCAGCAGTTATGGACTAGCGGGAATGGGGGATACGCAGTATTTT
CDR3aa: CASSYGLAGMGDTQYF

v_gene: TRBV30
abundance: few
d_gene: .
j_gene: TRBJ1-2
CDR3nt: TGTGCCTGGAGTGCAAGGGCGGAACTTAACTATGGCTACACCTTC
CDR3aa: CAWSARAELNYGYTF

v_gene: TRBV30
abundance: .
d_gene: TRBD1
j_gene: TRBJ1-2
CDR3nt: TGTGCCCGCTGGGGACAGGGGGATGGCTACACCTTC
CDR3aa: CARWGQGDGYTF

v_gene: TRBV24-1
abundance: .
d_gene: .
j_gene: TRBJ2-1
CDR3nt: TGTGCCACCAGTGATGTTACAGGGGAGGTGGGCAATGAGCAGTTCTTC
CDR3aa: CATSDVTGEVGNEQFF

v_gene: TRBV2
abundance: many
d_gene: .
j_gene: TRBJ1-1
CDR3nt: TGTGCCAGCAGTGCCCTGGCAGCGAACACTGAAGCTTTCTTT
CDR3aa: CASSALAANTEAFF

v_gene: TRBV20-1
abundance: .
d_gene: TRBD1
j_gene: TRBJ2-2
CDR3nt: TGCAGTCTCGTGAGACAGGGAAGTGGTGTTGCCGGGGAGCTGTTTTTT
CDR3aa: CSLVRQGSGVAGELFF

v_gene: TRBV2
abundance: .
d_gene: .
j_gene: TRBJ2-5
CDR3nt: TGTGCCAGCGGTGATTGGGGGGTTGGAGAGACCCAGTACTTC
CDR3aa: CASGDWGVGETQYF

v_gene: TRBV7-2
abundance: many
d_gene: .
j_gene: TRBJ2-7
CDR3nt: TGTGCCAGCAGCTCCTACAGGGACGAGCAGTACTTC
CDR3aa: CASSSYRDEQYF

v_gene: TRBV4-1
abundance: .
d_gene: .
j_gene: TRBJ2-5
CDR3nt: TGCGCCAGCAGCCTGACGGGAGTCCCAGGACAGGAGACCCAGTACTTC
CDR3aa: CASSLTGVPGQETQYF

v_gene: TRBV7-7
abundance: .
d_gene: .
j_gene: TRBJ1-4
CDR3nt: TGTGCTAGCAGCCCCGGGACGAAGGGGAAACTGTTTTTT
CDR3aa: CASSPGTKGKLFF

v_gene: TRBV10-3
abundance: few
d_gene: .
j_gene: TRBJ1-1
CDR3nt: TGTGCCATCACCGGGTCGCTGAACACTGAAGCTTTCTTT
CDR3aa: CAITGSLNTEAFF

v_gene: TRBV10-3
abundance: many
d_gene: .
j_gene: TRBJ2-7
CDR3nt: TGTGCCACCCGCCCGCGCACTTTAGGCGACGAGCAGTACTTC
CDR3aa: CATRPRTLGDEQYF

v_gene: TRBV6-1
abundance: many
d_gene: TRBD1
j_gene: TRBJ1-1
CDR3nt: TGTGCCAGCAGTTATCGCCAGGGGGCCGGCGGCACTGAAGCTTTCTTT
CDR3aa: CASSYRQGAGGTEAFF

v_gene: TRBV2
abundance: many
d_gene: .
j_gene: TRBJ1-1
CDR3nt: TGTGCCAGCAGTGAATGGCACACTGAAGCTTTCTTT
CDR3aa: CASSEWHTEAFF

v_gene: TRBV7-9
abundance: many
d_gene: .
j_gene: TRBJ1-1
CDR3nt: TGTGCCAGCGGAGAGACTGAAGCTTTCTTT
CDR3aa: CASGETEAFF

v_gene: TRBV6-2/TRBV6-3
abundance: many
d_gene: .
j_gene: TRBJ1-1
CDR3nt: TGTGCCAGCAGTATCCAACTTGAAGCTTTCTTT
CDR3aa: CASSIQLEAFF

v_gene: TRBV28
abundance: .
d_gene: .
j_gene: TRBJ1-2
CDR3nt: TGTGCCAGCAGTTTTTTGGATACTAGGACGGTCAACGTTGGCTACACCTTC
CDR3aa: CASSFLDTRTVNVGYTF

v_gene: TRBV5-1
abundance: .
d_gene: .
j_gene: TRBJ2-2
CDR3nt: TGCGCCAGCAGCTTGGTAGTAACCTCGAACACCGGGGAGCTGTTTTTT
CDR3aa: CASSLVVTSNTGELFF

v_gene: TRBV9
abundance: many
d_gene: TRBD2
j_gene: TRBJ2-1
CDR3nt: TGTGCCAGCAGCGTATCTAATTGGGGGGGACTTGAGCAGTTCTTC
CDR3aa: CASSVSNWGGLEQFF

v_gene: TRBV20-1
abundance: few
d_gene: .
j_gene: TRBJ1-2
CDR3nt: TGCAGTGCTAGGCACAGCTATGGCTACACCTTC
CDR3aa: CSARHSYGYTF

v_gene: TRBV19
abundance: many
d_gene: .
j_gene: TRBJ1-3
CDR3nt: TGTGCCAGTAGATCTCGGGCACAAAGCTCTGGAAACACCATATATTTT
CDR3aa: CASRSRAQSSGNTIYF

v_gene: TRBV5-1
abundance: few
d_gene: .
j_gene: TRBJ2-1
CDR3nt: TGCGCCAGCAGCAACGAGGTGGCTCCGTGGGGTGACTCCTACAATGAGCAGTTCTTC
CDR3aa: CASSNEVAPWGDSYNEQFF

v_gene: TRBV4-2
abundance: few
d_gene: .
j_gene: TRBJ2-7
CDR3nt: TGTGCCAGCAGCCCGGACTCGAAATACGAGCAGTACTTC
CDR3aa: CASSPDSKYEQYF

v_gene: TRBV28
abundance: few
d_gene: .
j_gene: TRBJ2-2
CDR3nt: TGTGCCAGCTTCGCCGGGACAAGGAACACCGGGGAGCTGTTTTTT
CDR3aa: CASFAGTRNTGELFF

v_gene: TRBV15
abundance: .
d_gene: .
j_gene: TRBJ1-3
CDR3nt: TGTGCCACCAGCAGAGATTACAGAATCTCTGGAAACACCATATATTTT
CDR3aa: CATSRDYRISGNTIYF

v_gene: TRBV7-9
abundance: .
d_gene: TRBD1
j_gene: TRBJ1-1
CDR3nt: TGTGCCAGCAGCTTTGGGACAGGGAACACTGAAGCTTTCTTT
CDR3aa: CASSFGTGNTEAFF

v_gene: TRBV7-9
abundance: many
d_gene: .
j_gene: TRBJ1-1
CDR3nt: TGTGCCAGCAGCTTAGCCCTGGGTACTGAAGCTTTCTTT
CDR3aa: CASSLALGTEAFF

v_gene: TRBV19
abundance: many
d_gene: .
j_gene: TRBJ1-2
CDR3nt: TGTGCCAGTAGTTCGACCGGATGGGGTGGCTACACCTTC
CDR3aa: CASSSTGWGGYTF

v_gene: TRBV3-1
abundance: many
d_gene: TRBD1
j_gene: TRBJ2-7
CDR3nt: TGTGCCAGCACCCTACAGGGGCACGAGCAGTACTTC
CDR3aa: CASTLQGHEQYF

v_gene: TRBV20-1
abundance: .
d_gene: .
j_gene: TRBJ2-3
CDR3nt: TGCAGTGCTAGAGAGATGGATACGCAGTATTTT
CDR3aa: CSAREMDTQYF

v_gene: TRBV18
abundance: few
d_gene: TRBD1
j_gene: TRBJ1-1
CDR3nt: TGTGCCAGCTCACCGAACGGACAGGGGATTATGAACACTGAAGCTTTCTTT
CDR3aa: CASSPNGQGIMNTEAFF